Below, 18 T cell receptor beta chains from the same sample are listed, as sequenced in a study of CD8 T cells in Susac syndrome. An amount of RNA that ranged from roughly 0.5 to 1 ug was reverse transcribed with random hexamers. TCRdb re-called the immunoSEQ multiplex PCR reads through MiXCR, storing one row per CDR3 protein. The data hold some 190,000 distinct CDR3 sequences, with 85% to 95% observed a single time. The material sequenced was CD4+ T cells from PBMCs. The source is a human donor in good health.

V gene TRBV5-6 combines with J gene TRBJ2-3; the D gene is possibly TRBD2 (5 bases). Germline V gene sequence: CDR1 SGHDT, CDR2 YYEEEE. V was cut by 9 bases and J by 1 base, with 12 bases left in between. This CDR3 is 13 amino acids long. CDR3 in amino acids: CATSRSGTDTQYF. As DNA, the CDR3 is TGTGCCACTAGCAGGTCAGGCACAGATACGCAGTATTTT.

The rearrangement uses TRBV24-1 and TRBJ2-3, with D possibly being TRBD1 (6 bases). CDR1 KGHDR and CDR2 SFDVKD come from the germline V gene. The CDR3 spans 14 residues. Deletions cut 4 bases from V and 0 bases from J, with 7 bases between. The CDR3 is CATSEGQSTDTQYF. In DNA, the CDR3 is TGTGCCACCAGTGAAGGACAGAGCACAGATACGCAGTATTTT.

The chain links TRBV15 to TRBJ2-1; perhaps D is TRBD1 or TRBD2 (5 bases each). Germline V gives CDR1 LNHNV, CDR2 YYDKDF (reference sequence). The CDR3 is 17 amino acids. The V gene lost 2 bases and the J gene lost 0 bases, with 14 bases spanning the gap. CDR3 amino acids: CATSRPTGASSYNEQFF. DNA of the CDR3: TGTGCCACCAGCAGACCCACCGGGGCCAGCTCCTACAATGAGCAGTTCTTC.

The chain employs TRBV7-9 and TRBJ2-3; the D gene is possibly TRBD2 (5 bases). The CDR3 totals 14 residues. Germline assignment: CDR1 SEHNR and CDR2 FQNEAQ (reference sequence). Trimming removed 5 bases at V and 4 bases at J, with 13 bases between. The CDR3 region has the DNA TGTGCCAGCAGCCACTCCGGGATGGCAGATACGCAGTATTTT. Its translation: CASSHSGMADTQYF.

The genes are TRBV19 and TRBJ2-3; TRBD1 aligns across 8 bases. CDR1 and CDR2 from the germline V gene are LNHDA and SQIVND (reference sequence). The CDR3 is 13 residues long. J lost 2 bases, V lost 8 bases, and 3 bases had no gene match. CDR3 bases: TGTGCCAGTCGGACAGGGCCCACAGATACGCAGTATTTT. Protein: CASRTGPTDTQYF.

The chain recombines TRBV11-2 with TRBJ2-7; no clear D gene. Looked up from germline, CDR1 is SGHAT and CDR2 is FQNNGV. This CDR3 has 16 residues. The V and J ends lost 0 bases and 6 bases respectively, with 18 bases between them. CDR3 sequence (DNA): TGTGCCAGCAGCTTAGACTCACCCGCTCTGCCGTCCGAGCAGTACTTC. Protein product: CASSLDSPALPSEQYF. The entire variable domain, with the rest obtained from reference TRBV11-2 and TRBJ2-7, is as follows: EAGVAQSPRYKIIEKRQSVAFWCNPISGHATLYWYQQILGQGPKLLIQFQNNGVVDDSQLPKDRFSAERLKGVDSTLKIQPAKLEDSAVYLCASSLDSPALPSEQYFGPGTRLTVT.

The CDR3 reads CSAQTGAAQYF. In DNA form, the CDR3 reads TGCAGTGCTCAGACAGGGGCGGCCCAGTACTTC. The chain carries TRBV20-1 and TRBJ2-5; TRBD1 agrees at 8 bases. V was pared by 5 bases and J by 9 bases, with 5 bases of the junction left unmatched. This CDR3 spans 11 amino acids. Germline CDR1 reads DFQATT; CDR2 reads SNEGSKA (reference sequence).

The chain uses TRBV10-3 and TRBJ2-5, with D tentatively TRBD1 (7 bases). Trimming left V 4 bases short and J 2 bases short, with 11 bases between. The CDR3 sequence is 14 residues long. Germline V gene sequence: CDR1 ENHRY, CDR2 SYGVKD. CDR3 loop: CAISVTGRQETQYF. DNA of the CDR3: TGTGCCATCAGTGTGACAGGGAGGCAAGAGACCCAGTACTTC.

This clonotype was recorded only once. V gene TRBV20-1 combines with J gene TRBJ2-2; no clear D. Trimming shortened V by 3 bases and J by 3 bases, and 2 bases separated the two germline ends. The CDR3 spans 11 residues. The V gene's germline CDR1 is DFQATT and CDR2 SNEGSKA (reference sequence). CDR3: CSARHTGELFF. The CDR3, as DNA: TGCAGTGCTAGGCACACCGGGGAGCTGTTTTTT.

The chain uses TRBV29-1 and TRBJ1-1; a weak D match, TRBD1 (6 bases). The germline gives CDR1 SQVTM, CDR2 ANQGSEA. V lost 6 bases and J 5 bases, leaving 19 bases between the germline ends. This CDR3 has 14 residues. The CDR3 loop reads CSVRQAAGYTEAFF. The CDR3 coding sequence is TGCAGCGTACGACAGGCGGCTGGGTATACTGAAGCTTTCTTT.

The chain employs TRBV27 and TRBJ1-1; tentatively, D is TRBD1 (5 bases). Germline-derived CDR1 and CDR2 are MNHEY and SMNVEV (reference sequence). The CDR3 has 15 residues. V was shortened by 2 bases and J by 3 bases, with 13 bases between the two germline ends. The CDR3 loop reads CASSLVWGLHTEAFF. CDR3 bases: TGTGCCAGCAGTTTAGTCTGGGGACTCCACACTGAAGCTTTCTTT.

The rearrangement links TRBV29-1 to TRBJ1-1, with TRBD1 matching 8 bases. The CDR3 extends over 15 amino acids. V trimming: 5 bases; J trimming: 2 bases; junction bases outside the gene matches: 10. Germline assignment: CDR1 SQVTM and CDR2 ANQGSEA. The CDR3 region is CSVQVQGATNTEAFF. DNA of the CDR3: TGCAGCGTTCAAGTCCAGGGGGCAACTAACACTGAAGCTTTCTTT.

The gene calls are TRBV20-1 and TRBJ2-2, with 8 bases identical to TRBD1. Germline V gene data show CDR1 as DFQATT and CDR2 as SNEGSKA (reference sequence). Trimming cost V 5 bases and J 5 bases; bases outside gene matches: 13. The CDR3 loop spans 16 amino acids. The CDR3 here is CSARPPDRGRTGELFF. CDR3 in DNA: TGCAGTGCTCGACCTCCCGACAGGGGTCGGACCGGGGAGCTGTTTTTT.

The J gene is TRBJ2-3, the V gene TRBV7-2, with 8 bases that match TRBD2. The J segment lost 1 base and the V segment lost 1 base, leaving 10 bases of the junction unmatched. In germline, CDR1 is SGHTA, CDR2 FQGNSA. The CDR3 consists of 18 residues. The CDR3 is CASSLGRPTSGGTDTQYF. As DNA, the CDR3 is TGTGCCAGCAGCTTAGGAAGACCTACTAGCGGCGGCACAGATACGCAGTATTTT.

The chain is built from TRBV24-1 and TRBJ2-1, with D unclear. CDR1 is KGHDR and CDR2 is SFDVKD in the germline V gene. Between the trimmed V and J ends, which lost 4 bases and 2 bases, there was a span of 8 bases. This CDR3 comprises 14 residues. The CDR3 region is CATSDPHAYNEQFF. Here the CDR3 DNA reads TGTGCCACCAGTGACCCGCATGCCTACAATGAGCAGTTCTTC.

This sequence joins TRBV12-5 and TRBJ2-3; D is ambiguous. The germline V gene has CDR1 LGHNT and CDR2 FRNRAP. Trimming left V 4 bases short and J 6 bases short, with 2 bases between. This CDR3 has 10 residues. CDR3 residues: CASGSDTQYF. The CDR3 DNA reads TGTGCTAGTGGTTCTGATACGCAGTATTTT. The whole variable domain, remainder taken from reference TRBV12-5 and TRBJ2-3, is DARVTQTPRHKVTEMGQEVTMRCQPILGHNTVFWYRQTMMQGLELLAYFRNRAPLDDSGMPKDRFSAEMPDATLATLKIQPSEPRDSAVYFCASGSDTQYFGPGTRLTVL.

The chain carries TRBV12-3 or TRBV12-4 and TRBJ1-5; D not resolved. The CDR3 extends over 13 amino acids. Trimming left V 2 bases short and J 5 bases short, with 7 bases between. The CDR3 DNA reads as TGTGCCAGCAGTTTACCGGGGTATCAGCCCCAGCATTTT. This encodes CASSLPGYQPQHF.

This clonotype came up a few times. The chain employs TRBV29-1 and TRBJ1-5; 7 nucleotides line up with TRBD1. Germline V gene lookup returns CDR1 SQVTM and CDR2 ANQGSEA. V lost 4 bases and J lost 5; bases outside the gene matches: 2. The CDR3 is 12 amino acids. The CDR3 DNA reads as TGCAGCGTTGGCGGACAGGATCAGCCCCAGCATTTT. This sequence encodes CSVGGQDQPQHF. Variable domain in full (rest from reference TRBV29-1 and TRBJ1-5): SAVISQKPSRDICQRGTSLTIQCQVDSQVTMMFWYRQQPGQSLTLIATANQGSEATYESGFVIDKFPISRPNLTFSTLTVSNMSPEDSSIYLCSVGGQDQPQHFGDGTRLSIL.